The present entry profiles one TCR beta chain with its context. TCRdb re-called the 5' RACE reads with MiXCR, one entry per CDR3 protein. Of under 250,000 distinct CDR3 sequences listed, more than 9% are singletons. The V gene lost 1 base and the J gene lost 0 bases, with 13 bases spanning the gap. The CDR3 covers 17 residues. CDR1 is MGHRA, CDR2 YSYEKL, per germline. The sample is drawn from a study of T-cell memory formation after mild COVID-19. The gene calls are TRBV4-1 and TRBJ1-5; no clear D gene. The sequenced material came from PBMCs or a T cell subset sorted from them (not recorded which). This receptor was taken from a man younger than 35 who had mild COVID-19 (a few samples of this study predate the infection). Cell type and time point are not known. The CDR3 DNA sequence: TGCGCCAGCAGCCAAGTAATGCCGGCTCATAGCAATCAGCCCCAGCATTTT. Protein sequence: CASSQVMPAHSNQPQHF.